The TCR beta chain under discussion was sequenced for a study of blood T cells in healthy people across ages. A second 7 to 11 cycle PCR used barcoded and J-beta primers. TCRdb recomputed calls from the 5' RACE reads with MiXCR, one row per CDR3 protein. The table has about 680,000 distinct CDR3 sequences, roughly 49% seen once; the top ten hold around 32%. Germline lookup yields CDR1 SGHDN and CDR2 FVKESK. The CDR3 is 15 amino acids. Trimming took 4 bases from V and 1 from J; bases not matched to a gene: 7. This receptor was identified in an older woman in good health. The J gene is TRBJ2-7, the V gene TRBV14; 7 nucleotides match TRBD2. The sequencing sample was made of blood. CDR3 sequence: CASSLLERGSYEQYF. CDR3 coding DNA: TGTGCCAGCAGCCTCCTAGAGCGGGGATCCTACGAGCAGTACTTC.